The present T cell receptor (beta chain) was sequenced within a study of CD8 T cells in ankylosing spondylitis. Study results and caveats: Disease-linked clones reportedly showed significant enrichment in matched ankylosing spondylitis synovial fluid. Some motif variants were previously reported in reactive arthritis synovial fluid and blood.

Concerning this clonotype itself: Its antigen is still unknown.

CDR3 size: 14 residues. Germline V gives CDR1 MNHEY, CDR2 SMNVEV (reference sequence). The ends were cut back, 4 bases at V and 2 bases at J, with 11 bases in the middle. It was by quantitative 5'-RACE with molecular barcodes that TCR beta libraries were made. Each CDR3 protein is one row after TCRdb ran MiXCR on the 5' RACE reads. The table shows under 300,000 distinct CDR3 sequences, with over 9.5% occurring only once. The specimen sequenced was blood, either unsorted or a sorted T cell fraction (not recorded which). The chain carries TRBV27 and TRBJ1-1; a weak D match, TRBD1 (5 bases). This TCR was recovered from a male donor with ankylosing spondylitis or in good health (not recorded which). This CDR3 reads CASSSRVLNTEAFF. CDR3 nucleotide sequence: TGTGCCAGCAGTTCCAGGGTCCTCAACACTGAAGCTTTCTTT.